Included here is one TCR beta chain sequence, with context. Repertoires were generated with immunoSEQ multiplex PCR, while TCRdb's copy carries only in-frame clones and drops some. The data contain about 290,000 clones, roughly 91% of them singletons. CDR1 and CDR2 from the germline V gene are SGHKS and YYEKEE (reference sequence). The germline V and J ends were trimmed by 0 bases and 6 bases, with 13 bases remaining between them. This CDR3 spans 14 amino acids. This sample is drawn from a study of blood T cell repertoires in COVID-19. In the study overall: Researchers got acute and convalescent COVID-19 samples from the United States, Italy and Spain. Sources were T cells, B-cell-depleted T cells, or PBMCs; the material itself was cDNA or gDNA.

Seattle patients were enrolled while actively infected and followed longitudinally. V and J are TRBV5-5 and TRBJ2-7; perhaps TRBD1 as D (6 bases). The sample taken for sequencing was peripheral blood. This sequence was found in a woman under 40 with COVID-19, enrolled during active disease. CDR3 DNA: TGTGCCAGCAGCTTGGGATCCAGGGGTGGCGAGCAGTACTTC. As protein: CASSLGSRGGEQYF.